This record covers a single T cell receptor (beta chain). This sample was included in a study of blood T cell repertoires in COVID-19. The CDR3 has 18 amino acids. Germline lookup yields CDR1 SGHVS and CDR2 FQNEAQ. Trimming pared 2 bases from V and 0 bases from J, leaving 17 bases between. TCRdb's table, derived via immunoSEQ multiplex PCR, lists solely in-frame clones and lacks some. Among a few hundred thousand clones listed, about 92% were seen once. The specimen sequenced was PBMCs or T cells enriched from blood (not recorded which). The chain joins TRBV7-8 to TRBJ1-5; unclear D gene. The TCR originated in a man aged 18 to 29 who had recovered from COVID-19. This CDR3 is CASSLRRYGTDSNQPQHF. Here the CDR3 DNA reads TGTGCCAGCAGCTTAAGGAGGTACGGAACAGATAGCAATCAGCCCCAGCATTTT.